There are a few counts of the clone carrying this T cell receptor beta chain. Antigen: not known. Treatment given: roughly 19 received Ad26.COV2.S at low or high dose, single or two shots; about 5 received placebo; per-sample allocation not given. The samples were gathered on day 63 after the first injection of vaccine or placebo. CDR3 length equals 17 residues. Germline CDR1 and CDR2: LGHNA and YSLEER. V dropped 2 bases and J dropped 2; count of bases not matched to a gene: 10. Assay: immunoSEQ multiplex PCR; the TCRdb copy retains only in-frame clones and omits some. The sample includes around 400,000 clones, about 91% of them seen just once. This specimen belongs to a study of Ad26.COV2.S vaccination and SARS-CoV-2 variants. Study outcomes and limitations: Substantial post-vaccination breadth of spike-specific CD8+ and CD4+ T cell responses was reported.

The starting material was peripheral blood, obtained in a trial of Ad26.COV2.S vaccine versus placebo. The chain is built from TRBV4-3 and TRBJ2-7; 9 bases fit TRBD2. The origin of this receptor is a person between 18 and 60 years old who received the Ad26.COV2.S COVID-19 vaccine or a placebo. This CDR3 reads CASSQFRAASGTYEQYF. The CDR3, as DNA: TGCGCCAGCAGCCAATTCCGAGCGGCTAGCGGGACCTACGAGCAGTACTTC.